This TCR beta chain was observed in a study of vaccination and CD4 T cells after COVID-19. Overall study context: Control cultures were supplied with a CEFX pool, an HIV-1 Nef pool, or no peptide at all.

Oncomine TCR Beta short-read sequencing was applied to DNA from cultured CD4+ T cells. TCRdb fed the PCR reads into MiXCR, producing one record per CDR3 protein. The table has over 10,000 distinct CDR3 sequences, more than 50% seen once; the top ten hold approximately 18%. Treatment meaning: approximately 10-day PBMC culture with coronavirus spike peptide pools or control peptides (ViraFEST assay). From germline, CDR1 is MNHEY and CDR2 SVGEGT. V was clipped by 3 bases and J by 2 bases; unmatched bases: 8. CDR3 length: 17 residues. For this clonotype: Its specificity is unknown.

This chain links TRBV6-2 or TRBV6-3 with TRBJ1-5; the match to TRBD1 covers 9 bases. The receptor was isolated from a human donor with COVID-19. Here the sequenced sample was cultured CD4+ T cells from blood, taken after SARS-CoV-2 vaccination. In DNA form, the CDR3 reads TGTGCCAGCAGTTATGGGACAGGGATGGTGGGCAATCAGCCCCAGCATTTT. Translation gives CASSYGTGMVGNQPQHF.